The clone carrying this T cell receptor beta chain has ten or more counts. Its target is not known. In TCRdb, the 5' RACE reads were re-called with MiXCR into one record per CDR3 protein. The table has some 300,000 distinct CDR3 sequences, around 4% seen once. The data stem from a study of T cells after yellow fever vaccination. About the study: SMART-Seq v4 Ultra Low Input prepared the low-cell-number fractions.

The germline gives CDR1 SGHVS, CDR2 FQNEAQ. Unmatched junction bases numbered 7, after V lost 0 bases and J lost 5 bases. The CDR3 consists of 15 residues. Findings of the study overall: Faster peaking, at day 5 versus 15, marked a secondary response that was weaker.

The sequenced sample was PBMCs, obtained on the day of the yellow fever booster vaccination. The rearrangement joins TRBV7-8 to TRBJ2-7; 7 bases are a match to TRBD1. The sequence was obtained from a man aged 18 to 35 who received the YFV17D yellow fever vaccine. The CDR3 loop is CASSLAQGTAHEQYV. The CDR3 DNA reads TGTGCCAGCAGCTTAGCCCAGGGGACAGCACACGAGCAGTACGTC.